Shown below are 11 T cell receptor beta chains from a single sample sequenced in a study of T-cell memory formation after mild COVID-19. TCRdb re-derived calls from the 5' RACE reads in MiXCR, one entry per CDR3 protein. The data show fewer than 650,000 distinct CDR3 sequences, around 15% seen once. Sequenced input: PBMCs or a T cell subset sorted from them (not recorded which). The receptors come from an adult woman who had mild COVID-19 (a few samples of this study predate the infection). Cell type and time point are not known.

The chain links TRBV10-3 to TRBJ1-1; no reliable D call. Germline loops: CDR1 ENHRY, CDR2 SYGVKD. V lost 0 bases and J 3 bases, leaving 8 bases between the germline ends. This CDR3 has 14 residues. The CDR3 nucleotides read TGTGCCATCAGTGAGTCGGCGGGATACACTGAAGCTTTCTTT. This gives the protein CAISESAGYTEAFF.

This clonotype occurred a few times. The chain recombines TRBV19 with TRBJ2-2; possibly TRBD2 for D (5 bases). The V end was cut by 3 bases, the J end by 8 bases, with 13 bases between. The CDR3 is 14 amino acids. The germline V gene has CDR1 LNHDA and CDR2 SQIVND (reference sequence). The CDR3 spells CASSIVLGIGELFF. DNA for the CDR3: TGTGCCAGTAGTATTGTACTAGGGATTGGGGAGCTGTTTTTT.

There are a few counts of this clonotype. The CDR3 sequence: CASSLTTRDRGINGYTF. CDR3 coding DNA: TGTGCCAGCAGCTTAACTACCCGGGACAGGGGGATTAATGGCTACACCTTC. The rearrangement uses TRBV7-9 and TRBJ1-2, with 11 bases fitting TRBD1. With V trimmed by 2 bases and J by 6 bases, 11 bases remained unmatched. The CDR3 has 17 amino acids. The germline gives CDR1 SEHNR, CDR2 FQNEAQ (reference sequence).

This clonotype occurred a few times. The chain couples TRBV12-3 or TRBV12-4 to TRBJ1-2; D unresolved. V lost 7 bases, J lost 8 bases, and 17 bases lay in between. The CDR3 sequence is 13 residues long. The CDR3, as DNA: TGTGCCAGCACCTTTCTGGGGTTGGGGGGCTACACCTTC. Amino acids: CASTFLGLGGYTF.

This clonotype was counted ten times or more. The CDR3 protein is CASSLPAGGGRTYEQYF. CDR3 nucleotide sequence: TGTGCCAGCAGCTTACCAGCGGGAGGTGGTAGGACCTACGAGCAGTACTTC. The chain carries TRBV7-6 and TRBJ2-7, with TRBD2 matching 9 bases. Germline lookup yields CDR1 SGHVS and CDR2 FNYEAQ. The length of the CDR3 is 17 residues. V dropped 2 bases and J dropped 2; count of bases not matched to a gene: 10. Drawing the rest from reference TRBV7-6 and TRBJ2-7, the complete variable domain is GAGVSQSPRYKVTKRGQDVALRCDPISGHVSLYWYRQALGQGPEFLTYFNYEAQQDKSGLPNDRFSAERPEGSISTLTIQRTEQRDSAMYRCASSLPAGGGRTYEQYFGPGTRLTVT.

The chain combines TRBV18 with TRBJ2-6, with a tentative D call TRBD1 (6 bases). The CDR3 is 16 amino acids. With 3 bases removed from V and 0 bases from J, the gap between germline ends came to 9 bases. Germline V gene lookup returns CDR1 KGHSH and CDR2 LQKENI. The CDR3 region has the DNA TGTGCCAGCTCACCGGACAGACTCTCTGGGGCCAACGTCCTGACTTTC. This translates into CASSPDRLSGANVLTF.

V is TRBV12-3 or TRBV12-4 and J is TRBJ2-2; D possibly corresponds to TRBD1 (5 bases). This CDR3 is built from 15 residues. The V end lost 3 bases, the J end lost 5 bases, and 13 bases lay between the germline ends. Here the CDR3 reads CASSFWQGGTGELFF. The CDR3 DNA follows: TGTGCCAGCAGTTTTTGGCAGGGTGGGACCGGGGAGCTGTTTTTT.

J is TRBJ2-7 and V is TRBV7-9; D may match TRBD1 or TRBD2 (5 bases each). Trimming removed 4 bases at V and 3 bases at J, with 19 bases between. Germline CDR1 and CDR2: SEHNR and FQNEAQ (reference sequence). The CDR3 is 16 residues long. CDR3 nucleotide sequence: TGTGCCAGCAGCTCTCCGGGACGCCGGGGAAACTACGAGCAGTACTTC. Translation gives CASSSPGRRGNYEQYF. The whole variable domain, filled in from reference TRBV7-9 and TRBJ2-7, reads DTGVSQNPRHKITKRGQNVTFRCDPISEHNRLYWYRQTLGQGPEFLTYFQNEAQLEKSRLLSDRFSAERPKGSFSTLEIQRTEQGDSAMYLCASSSPGRRGNYEQYFGPGTRLTVT.

This chain connects TRBV7-8 to TRBJ1-2, with D unclear. The CDR3 sequence is 16 residues long. Germline CDR1 and CDR2: SGHVS and FQNEAQ. V was shortened by 3 bases and J by 5 bases, with 19 bases between the two germline ends. CDR3 sequence (DNA): TGTGCCAGCAGCTTCTTTCGGGAAGATAACTCTTATGGCTACACCTTC. Its translation: CASSFFREDNSYGYTF.

This clonotype turned up a few times. V is TRBV9 and J is TRBJ2-1; D is unresolved. V shed 2 bases and J shed 6 bases, with 3 bases lying between them. The CDR3 spans 11 residues. Germline-derived CDR1 and CDR2 are SGDLS and YYNGEE. CDR3 protein: CASSVSNEQFF. Here the CDR3 DNA reads TGTGCCAGCAGCGTGAGCAATGAGCAGTTCTTC.

This clonotype occurred a few times. The rearrangement uses TRBV18 and TRBJ2-1; either TRBD1 or TRBD2 may supply D (5 bases each). V gave up 5 bases and J gave up 10 bases, with 15 bases separating them. CDR3 length: 13 residues. Per germline, CDR1 KGHSH and CDR2 LQKENI. CDR3 coding DNA: TGTGCCAGCTCATCCCGGGGCGGCTCCGAGCAGTTCTTC. Translating it yields CASSSRGGSEQFF.